The T cell receptor beta chain described here comes from a study of human CD8 memory T cell subsets. Libraries for TCR beta were constructed using UMI-labeled 5' RACE. In the source study's methods: Every TCR beta library contained from approximately 3,000 to 20,000 functional CDR3 beta clonotypes. From its re-call of the 5' RACE reads, TCRdb lists each CDR3 protein once, without DNA. The V and J calls come from TCRdb's annotation, not from the publication. There are over 10,000 distinct CDR3 sequences in the sample, with about 14% held by the top ten. By frequency, this clonotype is medium-sized. Isolation of the PBMC, which involved density gradient separation, used buffy coats from healthy donors. Specimen: CD8+ T cells from PBMCs. The clonotype was recovered from a human donor in good health.

The CDR3 loop is CASSFKYRAEETQYF. The V and J genes are TRBV12-3 or TRBV12-4 and TRBJ2-5; no DNA is available, so the TRBD1 call from TCRdb remains unchecked. This CDR3 has 15 residues.